The 16 T cell receptor beta chains in this list originate from one sample, sequenced in a study of cytotoxic CD8 clonotypes in ibrutinib-treated CLL. This table comes from immunoSEQ multiplex PCR, and its TCRdb copy is limited to in-frame clones, with some not included. Among tens of thousands of clones listed, around 69% were seen once. The sample was PBMCs, taken at disease progression, from a patient treated with ibrutinib. The receptors stem from a human donor with chronic lymphocytic leukemia.

This clone was counted a few times. The chain carries TRBV2 and TRBJ1-2; 7 nucleotides agree with TRBD1. J gave up 5 bases and V 5 bases, and 11 bases lay outside the gene matches. There are 15 residues in the CDR3. The V gene's germline CDR1 is SNHLY and CDR2 FYNNEI. The CDR3 protein is CASSYQTGAAYGYTF. CDR3 nucleotide sequence: TGTGCCAGCAGTTACCAAACAGGGGCCGCATATGGCTACACCTTC.

The chain couples TRBV7-8 to TRBJ1-3; D is undetermined. Germline-derived CDR1 and CDR2 are SGHVS and FQNEAQ. The V end lost 2 bases, the J end lost 2 bases, and 7 bases lay between the germline ends. This CDR3 contains 14 residues. DNA of the CDR3: TGTGCCAGCAGCTTAACCACAACTGGAAACACCATATATTTT. Protein product: CASSLTTTGNTIYF.

The chain couples TRBV10-2 to TRBJ2-5; D is possibly TRBD1 (5 bases). The CDR3 is 15 residues long. Germline V gives CDR1 WSHSY, CDR2 SAAADI. V lost 0 bases, J lost 4 bases, and 12 bases lay in between. This CDR3 reads CASSESGIQVETQYF. The CDR3 DNA is TGCGCCAGCAGTGAGTCTGGGATACAGGTAGAGACCCAGTACTTC.

The chain employs TRBV27 and TRBJ1-5, with TRBD1 identical over 9 bases. The CDR3 has 14 amino acids. Trimming cost V 6 bases and J 5 bases; bases outside gene matches: 5. Germline assignment: CDR1 MNHEY and CDR2 SMNVEV (reference sequence). CDR3 sequence reads: CASSPGQGHQPQHF. In nucleotides, the CDR3 is TGTGCCAGCAGCCCCGGACAGGGGCATCAGCCCCAGCATTTT.

Regarding this clone: Other DNA sequences from this sample encode an identical CDR3 as well. The gene calls are TRBV2 and TRBJ1-1; weak D call: TRBD1 (5 bases). V was cut by 6 bases and J by 4 bases, with 6 bases left in between. This CDR3 contains 11 residues. Germline lookup yields CDR1 SNHLY and CDR2 FYNNEI. CDR3 bases: TGTGCCAGCAGGGGGGGCACTGAAGCTTTCTTT. Its protein is CASRGGTEAFF.

This clone was counted a few times. V and J are TRBV19 and TRBJ2-2; D perhaps matches TRBD2 (5 bases). CDR1 and CDR2 from the germline V gene are LNHDA and SQIVND (reference sequence). Trimming took off 0 bases at V and 5 bases at J, with 7 bases between the two ends. CDR3 size: 14 residues. The CDR3 DNA sequence: TGTGCCAGTAGTATAGATACGGGGACCGGGGAGCTGTTTTTT. As protein: CASSIDTGTGELFF.

The chain is built from TRBV10-3 and TRBJ2-7, with 7 bases identical to TRBD1. The CDR3 is 14 amino acids. Germline loops: CDR1 ENHRY, CDR2 SYGVKD. J was trimmed by 6 bases and V by 4 bases; bases with no gene match: 9. CDR3 loop: CAISVSGTVGEQYF. DNA for the CDR3: TGTGCCATCAGTGTCTCCGGGACAGTGGGCGAGCAGTACTTC.

The chain uses TRBV19 and TRBJ2-3, with 9 bases aligning to TRBD2. J lost 6 bases, V lost 5 bases, and 3 bases had no gene match. The CDR3 consists of 13 residues. The germline V gene encodes CDR1 LNHDA and CDR2 SQIVND (reference sequence). DNA for the CDR3: TGTGCCAGTAGTCCCCTAGCGGGGGATACGCAGTATTTT. This gives the protein CASSPLAGDTQYF.

The chain has TRBV15 and TRBJ2-1; D remains unclear. CDR1 and CDR2 (germline): LNHNV, YYDKDF (reference sequence). This CDR3 region has 13 residues. Trimming removed 0 bases at V and 3 bases at J, with 3 bases between. In DNA, the CDR3 is TGTGCCACCAGCAGAGAACGCTACAATGAGCAGTTCTTC. Encoded protein: CATSRERYNEQFF.

The chain uses TRBV7-9 and TRBJ1-1; D gene uncertain. V lost 5 bases to trimming and J lost 6 bases, with 16 bases between them. This CDR3 spans 14 amino acids. Germline loops: CDR1 SEHNR, CDR2 FQNEAQ (reference sequence). CDR3 coding DNA: TGTGCCAGCAGCCTGGGCGAAGTCCCGGCTGAAGCTTTCTTT. It translates to CASSLGEVPAEAFF.

This clone came up a few times. The gene calls are TRBV5-1 and TRBJ2-2; D uncertain. Trimming left V 4 bases short and J 3 bases short, with 16 bases between. Germline V gene data show CDR1 as SGHRS and CDR2 as YFSETQ. The CDR3 extends over 16 amino acids. Here the CDR3 reads CASSPRSYYDTGELFF. DNA for the CDR3: TGCGCCAGCAGCCCCCGATCATACTACGACACCGGGGAGCTGTTTTTT.

This chain connects TRBV6-5 to TRBJ1-2; no clear D. Trimming shortened V by 2 bases and J by 0 bases, and 13 bases separated the two germline ends. The germline gives CDR1 MNHEY, CDR2 SVGAGI. CDR3 length: 16 amino acids. This CDR3 is CASSYRSRISNYGYTF. The CDR3, as DNA: TGTGCCAGCAGTTACAGGTCGCGGATTTCTAACTATGGCTACACCTTC.

This clone has only one observation. This chain links TRBV7-8 with TRBJ2-1, with TRBD1 matching 7 bases. The junction had 10 bases not matched to a gene; V was cut back by 8 bases and J by 0 bases. Germline V lookup: CDR1 SGHVS, CDR2 FQNEAQ. This CDR3 contains 16 residues. The CDR3 protein is CASVGPGGSSYNEQFF. The CDR3 coding sequence is TGTGCCAGCGTAGGTCCAGGGGGAAGCTCCTACAATGAGCAGTTCTTC.

V and J are TRBV9 and TRBJ1-3, with D uncertain. V was pared by 0 bases and J by 1 base, with 11 bases between. CDR1 is SGDLS, CDR2 YYNGEE, per germline. The CDR3 contains 16 residues. The CDR3 region has the DNA TGTGCCAGCAGCGTAGAGGAGGCTAGGTCTGGAAACACCATATATTTT. Translation gives CASSVEEARSGNTIYF. The whole variable domain, remainder taken from reference TRBV9 and TRBJ1-3, is DSGVTQTPKHLITATGQRVTLRCSPRSGDLSVYWYQQSLDQGLQFLIQYYNGEERAKGNILERFSAQQFPDLHSELNLSSLELGDSALYFCASSVEEARSGNTIYFGEGSWLTVV.

This rearrangement joins TRBV7-3 to TRBJ2-5, with D perhaps matching TRBD1 (5 bases). CDR3 length: 14 residues. Germline V gene sequence: CDR1 SGHTA, CDR2 FQGTGA. Trimming shortened V by 5 bases and J by 0 bases, and 10 bases separated the two germline ends. This CDR3 reads CASSPSGYQETQYF. The CDR3 region has the DNA TGTGCCAGCAGCCCTTCAGGGTACCAAGAGACCCAGTACTTC.

The chain carries TRBV5-1 and TRBJ2-2, with 9 nucleotides matching TRBD1. Germline V gene lookup returns CDR1 SGHRS and CDR2 YFSETQ. After removal of 5 bases from V and 3 bases from J, the junction contained 5 bases not matched to a gene. The CDR3 extends over 15 amino acids. The CDR3 region is CASRSGQGDTGELFF. The CDR3 DNA reads as TGCGCCAGCAGGTCGGGACAGGGAGACACCGGGGAGCTGTTTTTT.